The 8 T cell receptor beta chains in this list originate from one sample, sequenced in a study of blood T cell repertoires in COVID-19. Sequencing was performed with immunoSEQ multiplex PCR; in TCRdb, only in-frame clones are kept and a portion is missing. The sample carries 300,000 to 350,000 clones, around 83% recorded once. The sequenced material came from peripheral blood. Receptors were obtained from a man aged 30 to 45 with active or convalescent COVID-19.

V and J are TRBV4-1 and TRBJ2-7, with 7 bases fitting TRBD2. V lost 0 bases and J lost 4; bases outside the gene matches: 9. Germline CDR1 reads MGHRA; CDR2 reads YSYEKL. CDR3 length equals 16 residues. Here the CDR3 DNA reads TGCGCCAGCAGCCAAGAAAGGCCTAGCGGTTTTTACGAGCAGTACTTC. As protein: CASSQERPSGFYEQYF.

Note on this clone: Other DNA sequences in this sample translate to the same CDR3. CDR3 sequence (DNA): TGCGCCAGCAGCTTGACAGGGGGCAACACTGAAGCTTTCTTT. Translation: CASSLTGGNTEAFF. The chain recombines TRBV5-1 with TRBJ1-1; 9 nucleotides agree with TRBD1. CDR1 is SGHRS and CDR2 is YFSETQ in the germline V gene. Trimming cost V 1 base and J 2 bases; bases outside gene matches: 0. This CDR3 contains 14 residues.

The gene calls are TRBV18 and TRBJ1-5; D is ambiguous. V lost 3 bases and J 7 bases, leaving 13 bases between the germline ends. Germline V gene sequence: CDR1 KGHSH, CDR2 LQKENI. The CDR3 runs to 14 residues. The CDR3, as DNA: TGTGCCAGCTCACCGGGGTCAAGAGGGCAGCCCCAGCATTTT. Its protein product is CASSPGSRGQPQHF. The entire variable domain, with the rest obtained from reference TRBV18 and TRBJ1-5, is as follows: NAGVMQNPRHLVRRRGQEARLRCSPMKGHSHVYWYRQLPEEGLKFMVYLQKENIIDESGMPKERFSAEFPKEGPSILRIQQVVRGDSAAYFCASSPGSRGQPQHFGDGTRLSIL.

This chain connects TRBV3-1 (or the pseudogene TRBV3-2) to TRBJ1-3, with D unclear. This CDR3 comprises 14 residues. Germline lookup yields CDR1 LGHDT and CDR2 YNNKEL (reference sequence). The V end lost 1 base, the J end lost 0 bases, and 4 bases lay between the germline ends. The CDR3 is CASSQAHSGNTIYF. The CDR3, as DNA: TGTGCCAGCAGCCAAGCCCACTCTGGAAACACCATATATTTT.

This chain links TRBV11-2 with TRBJ2-7, with TRBD1 as a possible D gene (7 bases). This CDR3 has 16 amino acids. Trimming left V 5 bases short and J 2 bases short, with 19 bases between. The germline gives CDR1 SGHAT, CDR2 FQNNGV. CDR3 nucleotides: TGTGCCAGCAGCCCAGGGGGGACAGAGGTCACCTACGAGCAGTACTTC. Translating it yields CASSPGGTEVTYEQYF. The variable domain in full, with the rest retrieved from reference TRBV11-2 and TRBJ2-7, is EAGVAQSPRYKIIEKRQSVAFWCNPISGHATLYWYQQILGQGPKLLIQFQNNGVVDDSQLPKDRFSAERLKGVDSTLKIQPAKLEDSAVYLCASSPGGTEVTYEQYFGPGTRLTVT.

This chain connects TRBV11-1 to TRBJ2-1, with 7 bases matching TRBD2. Germline V lookup: CDR1 SGHAT, CDR2 FQDESV (reference sequence). J gave up 9 bases and V 3 bases, and 8 bases lay outside the gene matches. The CDR3 contains 14 residues. CDR3 region: CASSFIGRAREQFF. CDR3 bases: TGTGCCAGCAGCTTCATTGGGAGGGCCCGTGAGCAGTTCTTC.

The genes are TRBV12-3 or TRBV12-4 and TRBJ1-1; D is ambiguous. The CDR3 spans 12 residues. Deletions cut 3 bases from V and 5 bases from J, with 7 bases between. CDR3 region: CASSFYETEAFF. Here the CDR3 DNA reads TGTGCCAGCAGTTTTTATGAGACTGAAGCTTTCTTT.

The chain carries TRBV6-5 and TRBJ2-3; 13 positions match TRBD2. The V and J ends lost 7 bases and 6 bases, in that order; junction bases with no gene match: 4. The germline gives CDR1 MNHEY, CDR2 SVGAGI. The CDR3 sequence is 14 residues long. CDR3: CASTRLAGGDTQYF. The CDR3 region has the DNA TGTGCCAGCACCCGACTAGCGGGGGGCGATACGCAGTATTTT.